The 13 T cell receptor beta chains below were found in one sample sequenced in a study of CD8 T cells in ankylosing spondylitis. Study-wide results and caveats: What seemed typical of ankylosing spondylitis blood was a TCR beta motif built from several highly homologous variants.

Using its own MiXCR run on the 5' RACE reads, TCRdb lists one record per CDR3 protein. The sample holds a few hundred thousand distinct CDR3 sequences; over 15% are singletons and the top ten take about 0.94%. These receptors have no identified antigens. Sequenced sample: blood, either unsorted or a sorted T cell fraction (not recorded which). Every receptor here comes from a male donor with ankylosing spondylitis.

As to this clonotype: A junction end diverges from the germline sequence, so it may reflect a read error. The chain joins TRBV20-1 to TRBJ2-3, with 10 bases aligning to TRBD2. The CDR3 consists of 15 residues. Looked up from germline, CDR1 is DFQATT and CDR2 is SNEGSKA (reference sequence). This chain's CDR3 is CSAGESGRALHTQYF. The CDR3 DNA reads as TGCAGTGCTGGAGAGAGCGGGAGGGCACTTCATACGCAGTATTTT.

The chain carries TRBV20-1 and TRBJ2-1; the match to TRBD2 covers 9 bases. V lost 0 bases and J lost 4; bases outside the gene matches: 4. Germline lookup yields CDR1 DFQATT and CDR2 SNEGSKA (reference sequence). This CDR3 is built from 15 residues. The CDR3, as DNA: TGCAGTGCTAGAGAGGGTAGCGGGAGATACAATGAGCAGTTCTTC. It yields the protein CSAREGSGRYNEQFF.

This clonotype appeared a few times. The V and J genes are TRBV11-2 and TRBJ2-5; tentative D call: TRBD2 (5 bases). V lost 1 base and J lost 4, with 10 bases in between. Germline-derived CDR1 and CDR2 are SGHAT and FQNNGV. The CDR3 has 14 amino acids. CDR3 sequence (DNA): TGTGCCAGCAGCTTAGTCGGGATTGGAGAGACCCAGTACTTC. It encodes CASSLVGIGETQYF.

This clonotype was observed a few times. The V call is TRBV6-1, the J call TRBJ2-3, with TRBD2 as a possible D gene (6 bases). The CDR3 loop spans 16 amino acids. Trimming left V 9 bases short and J 3 bases short, with 22 bases between. Germline loops: CDR1 MNHNS, CDR2 SASEGT. CDR3 residues: CASTPSGRLGTDTQYF. For the CDR3, the DNA is TGTGCCAGTACCCCTTCCGGGAGACTGGGGACAGATACGCAGTATTTT.

V usage is TRBV12-3 or TRBV12-4 and J usage is TRBJ1-5; D remains unclear. V dropped 6 bases and J dropped 13 bases, with 22 bases sitting between them. The CDR3 is 14 residues long. CDR3 amino acids: CASSLNPFSGVQHF. In DNA, the CDR3 is TGTGCCAGCAGCTTAAATCCCTTTAGCGGTGTTCAGCATTTT.

A few counts support this clonotype. The CDR3 coding sequence is TGTGCCAGCTCACCCGGGAATTACAATGAGCAGTTCTTC. This sequence encodes CASSPGNYNEQFF. The V call is TRBV18, the J call TRBJ2-1; tentative D call: TRBD2 (5 bases). V shed 3 bases and J shed 4 bases, with 7 bases lying between them. CDR1 KGHSH and CDR2 LQKENI come from the germline V gene. The CDR3 is made up of 13 amino acids. Looking up the rest from reference TRBV18 and TRBJ2-1 gives the full variable domain: NAGVMQNPRHLVRRRGQEARLRCSPMKGHSHVYWYRQLPEEGLKFMVYLQKENIIDESGMPKERFSAEFPKEGPSILRIQQVVRGDSAAYFCASSPGNYNEQFFGPGTRLTVL.

V is TRBV6-2 or TRBV6-3 and J is TRBJ2-7; weak D call: TRBD1 (6 bases). V dropped 5 bases and J dropped 4 bases, with 9 bases sitting between them. This CDR3 comprises 12 residues. Per the germline V gene, CDR1 is MNHEY and CDR2 is SVGEGT. CDR3 nucleotide sequence: TGTGCCAGCAGTCGCGGACAGTACGAGCAGTACTTC. The encoded protein is CASSRGQYEQYF.

The CDR3 DNA reads as TGTGCCAGCACCCCGGGGGCGAACACTGAAGCTTTCTTT. It is translated as CASTPGANTEAFF. The V gene is TRBV2, the J gene TRBJ1-1; D is possibly TRBD1 (6 bases). Looked up from germline, CDR1 is SNHLY and CDR2 is FYNNEI. The CDR3 has 13 residues. Trimming shortened V by 7 bases and J by 1 base, and 10 bases separated the two germline ends.

This clonotype was observed a handful of times. The chain uses TRBV14 and TRBJ2-1; 11 bases map to TRBD2. V shed 2 bases and J 8 bases; nucleotides not matched to a gene: 8. The V gene's germline CDR1 is SGHDN and CDR2 FVKESK. This CDR3 region has 16 residues. The CDR3 nucleotides read TGTGCCAGCAGCCAAACTAGCGGGGGAAAATTCGATGAGCAGTTCTTC. Encoded protein: CASSQTSGGKFDEQFF.

The chain links TRBV11-1 to TRBJ2-5; TRBD2 agrees at 9 bases. V gave up 2 bases and J gave up 5 bases; unmatched junction bases: 15. This CDR3 has 18 residues. Germline CDR1 reads SGHAT; CDR2 reads FQDESV (reference sequence). The CDR3 nucleotides read TGTGCCAGCAGCTTATCGTTCAAGCGGGAGGTAGGAAAGGAGACCCAGTACTTC. It encodes CASSLSFKREVGKETQYF.

This clonotype has a handful of counts. This rearrangement joins TRBV18 to TRBJ2-1; 10 nucleotides line up with TRBD2. The CDR3 sequence is 18 residues long. Germline V gene lookup returns CDR1 KGHSH and CDR2 LQKENI. V lost 1 base and J lost 9; bases outside the gene matches: 15. CDR3 sequence reads: CASSPRQPGTSVESEQFF. DNA of the CDR3: TGTGCCAGCTCACCACGGCAACCCGGGACTAGCGTGGAGAGTGAGCAGTTCTTC.

This clonotype was counted between two and nine times. The chain joins TRBV20-1 to TRBJ2-7; 9 bases map to TRBD2. In germline, CDR1 is DFQATT, CDR2 SNEGSKA (reference sequence). The CDR3 loop spans 13 amino acids. The ends lost 3 bases at V and 6 bases at J; junction bases unmatched: 6. CDR3 in DNA: TGCAGTGCTAGTGGCGGGAGGGAATCCGAGCAGTACTTC. This sequence encodes CSASGGRESEQYF.

This chain uses TRBV6-2 or TRBV6-3 with TRBJ1-3; D is possibly TRBD1 (5 bases). The germline V gene has CDR1 MNHEY and CDR2 SVGEGT. This CDR3 comprises 20 residues. V was cut by 5 bases and J by 2 bases, with 28 bases left in between. DNA for the CDR3: TGTGCCAGCAGTACTATCCTGCCGGGCCGCCTAGGAGGGGCTGGAAACACCATATATTTT. This sequence encodes CASSTILPGRLGGAGNTIYF.